This passage covers 8 T cell receptor beta chains from one sample sequenced in a study of CD8+ T cells in alopecia areata. The authors extracted RNA and reverse transcribed it into cDNA as the sequencing template. Profiled with immunoSEQ multiplex PCR; TCRdb holds only in-frame clones, not every one. The sample holds 100,000 to 150,000 clones, roughly 68% seen once. The sequenced sample was CD4+ T cells sorted from blood. The source of these receptors is a human donor in good health.

Turning to this clone: In the same sample, other DNA sequences code for this CDR3. V is TRBV29-1 and J is TRBJ1-1; maybe TRBD1 (5 bases). V was clipped by 5 bases and J by 0 bases, with 10 bases between them. The CDR3 is made up of 13 amino acids. Germline CDR1 is SQVTM and CDR2 is ANQGSEA. The CDR3 spells CSVLQGVNTEAFF. The CDR3 DNA reads TGCAGCGTTCTCCAGGGAGTGAACACTGAAGCTTTCTTT.

The table lists this clone with a few counts. The chain combines TRBV6-6 with TRBJ1-4; no definite D call. Germline V gene sequence: CDR1 MNHNY, CDR2 SVGAGI (reference sequence). Trimming removed 6 bases from V and 10 bases from J, with 12 bases in between. This CDR3 comprises 12 residues. CDR3 bases: TGTGCCAGCAGCCCTTTCGGCGGAAAACTGTTTTTT. It specifies CASSPFGGKLFF.

V is TRBV9 and J is TRBJ2-1; 11 positions match TRBD1. The CDR3 is made up of 18 amino acids. Germline CDR1 and CDR2: SGDLS and YYNGEE. The V and J ends lost 4 bases and 2 bases, in that order; junction bases with no gene match: 11. The CDR3 DNA follows: TGTGCCAGCAGCCTAAGGCCGGGACAGGGGGACCCCTACAATGAGCAGTTCTTC. It yields the protein CASSLRPGQGDPYNEQFF. The full variable domain, its missing parts supplied by reference TRBV9 and TRBJ2-1, is DSGVTQTPKHLITATGQRVTLRCSPRSGDLSVYWYQQSLDQGLQFLIQYYNGEERAKGNILERFSAQQFPDLHSELNLSSLELGDSALYFCASSLRPGQGDPYNEQFFGPGTRLTVL.

The chain couples TRBV27 to TRBJ1-6, with D possibly matching TRBD1 (6 bases). The CDR3 covers 14 residues. Germline V gives CDR1 MNHEY, CDR2 SMNVEV (reference sequence). Trimming left V 6 bases short and J 7 bases short, with 13 bases between. CDR3 in DNA: TGTGCCAGCAGGTACACAGGGTCGAATTCACCCCTCCACTTT. This gives the protein CASRYTGSNSPLHF.

The chain has TRBV14 and TRBJ2-6, with D unclear. The germline V gene encodes CDR1 SGHDN and CDR2 FVKESK. The CDR3 contains 16 residues. V was shortened by 3 bases and J by 1 base, with 10 bases between the two germline ends. CDR3 DNA sequence: TGTGCCAGCAGCCACATCTTAGGGTCTGGGGCCAACGTCCTGACTTTC. As protein: CASSHILGSGANVLTF.

This chain joins TRBV2 and TRBJ2-1; D remains unclear. Trimming removed 6 bases from V and 5 bases from J, with 2 bases in between. The CDR3 contains 10 residues. Germline CDR1 SNHLY, CDR2 FYNNEI. CDR3 sequence reads: CASRNNEQFF. The CDR3 region has the DNA TGTGCCAGCAGAAACAATGAGCAGTTCTTC.

The rearrangement uses TRBV29-1 and TRBJ2-1, with D possibly being TRBD1 (7 bases). The CDR3 is made up of 15 amino acids. Germline V gene sequence: CDR1 SQVTM, CDR2 ANQGSEA. V was cut by 5 bases and J by 5 bases, with 19 bases left in between. DNA for the CDR3: TGCAGCGTTCCAGGGGGACTCCTATCGAACAATGAGCAGTTCTTC. This encodes CSVPGGLLSNNEQFF.

The gene calls are TRBV29-1 and TRBJ2-7, with D maybe TRBD2 (5 bases). V gave up 5 bases and J gave up 7 bases, with 18 bases separating them. The CDR3 spans 13 residues. CDR1 SQVTM and CDR2 ANQGSEA come from the germline V gene. In nucleotides, the CDR3 is TGCAGCGTTACTAACCGGGCCCCGGGGGAGCAGTACTTC. Protein: CSVTNRAPGEQYF.